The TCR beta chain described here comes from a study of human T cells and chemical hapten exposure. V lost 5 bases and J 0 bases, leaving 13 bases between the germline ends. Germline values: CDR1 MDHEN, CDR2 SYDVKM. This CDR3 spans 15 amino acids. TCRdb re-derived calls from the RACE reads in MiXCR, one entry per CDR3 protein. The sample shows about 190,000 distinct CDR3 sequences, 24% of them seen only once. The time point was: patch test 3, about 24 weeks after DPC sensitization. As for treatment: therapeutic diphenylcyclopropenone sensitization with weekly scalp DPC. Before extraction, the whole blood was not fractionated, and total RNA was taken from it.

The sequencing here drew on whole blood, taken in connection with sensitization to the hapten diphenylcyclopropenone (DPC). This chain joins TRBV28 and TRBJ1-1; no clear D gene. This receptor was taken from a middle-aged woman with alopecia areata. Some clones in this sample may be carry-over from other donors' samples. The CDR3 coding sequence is TGTGCCAGCAGTGGAAATGGCCACTTGAACACTGAAGCTTTCTTT. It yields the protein CASSGNGHLNTEAFF. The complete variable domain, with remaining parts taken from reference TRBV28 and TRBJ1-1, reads DVKVTQSSRYLVKRTGEKVFLECVQDMDHENMFWYRQDPGLGLRLIYFSYDVKMKEKGDIPEGYSVSREKKERFSLILESASTNQTSMYLCASSGNGHLNTEAFFGQGTRLTVV.